The sequence of this T cell receptor beta chain was determined in a study of identical twins (dated by TCRdb to about 2016). General notes on the study: To test whether fetal clonotypes persist, the study used deep sequencing on TCR alpha and beta repertoires from monozygotic twins, unrelated adults of various ages, and cord blood. To rule out contamination, replicate twin experiments were performed at different times with different library preparation protocols.

In regard to this clonotype: No cognate antigen has been identified for it. No quality values exist for individual bases; no much larger clone is one base distant.

Summary of the overall study and its limitations: The excess sharing between twins in beta out-of-frame sequences was weaker because fewer shared sequences reduced the signal-to-noise ratio. Because the same donors could not be followed over many years, the conclusions relied on cross-sectional statistical analysis. Abundant cord blood beta clonotypes had fewer insertions, young adult naive repertoires showed a similar but weaker trend, and memory repertoires showed no such trend. Compared with coincidental sharing between unrelated individuals, out-of-frame TCR alpha sequences shared between twins showed an excess of sequences with low generation probability. Zero-insertion analyses could be partly confounded by invariant T cells such as MAIT and iNKT, although diverse VJ usage argued against such confounding for most clonotypes. In monozygotic twins, out-of-frame TCR alpha sharing was systematically underestimated by recombination models, although the models agreed with sharing between unrelated individuals.

The library came from 5' RACE. Sequencing took place on an Illumina HiSeq 2000. Template switching added a universal primer binding site, and the final cDNA carried a unique molecular identifier that allowed TCR cDNA molecules to be counted accurately. Specific primers in the conserved constant-segment region were used to synthesize first-strand cDNA for TCR alpha and beta chains. To control for contamination, every cDNA library was double barcoded, receiving both a SMART-Mk sample barcode and Illumina barcodes. Two successive PCR steps introduced TruSeq adapter sequences along with Illumina sample barcodes. TCR alpha and beta cDNA libraries were sequenced on the Illumina HiSeq platform with custom primers. The authors' analysis ran thus. Unique molecular identifiers were extracted from raw reads with MiGEC, and CDR3 positions were determined with MiXCR. For each individual, recombination models were inferred using an EM algorithm with the repgenHMM and IGoR tools. Shared clonotypes were analyzed with the tcR package in R, and sharing was normalized by the product of cloneset sizes. To study raw recombination free of thymic and clonal selection effects, out-of-frame nonproductive sequences were analyzed. TCRdb reworked the public reads: Q25 trimming with fastp, MiXCR clone assembly, productive beta chains retained. Rows merge per CDR3 protein into single entries with the most common DNA and genes. The V and J calls and clone size are TCRdb's, not the authors'. A total of some 1,600,000 distinct CDR3 sequences appear in this sample, more than 30% of them only once. The leading ten clones occupy 0.27% of the sample.

Every donor in the study was a healthy Caucasian. The germline V gene yields SGHVS for CDR1 and FQNEAQ for CDR2. At the junction V is shortened by 5 bases and J by 7 bases, with 20 bases in between. Spanning cysteine to phenylalanine, the CDR3 consists of 15 amino acids. The sequence is cut down to CDR3 DNA, 45 bases in frame from base 1. The sequence is built from TRBV7-8 and TRBJ1-2; perhaps TRBD1 is the D gene, with 6 bases matching. The sample consisted of cord blood. The receptor comes from a newborn girl in good health. CDR3 protein: CASSPSGTPVRGYTF. The DNA reads TGTGCCAGCAGCCCAAGCGGGACACCTGTGCGTGGCTACACCTTC. This CDR3, with the reference TRBV7-8 and TRBJ1-2 proteins standing in past its ends, gives the full variable domain GAGVSQSPRYKVAKRGQDVALRCDPISGHVSLFWYQQALGQGPEFLTYFQNEAQLDKSGLPSDRFFAERPEGSVSTLKIQRTQQEDSAVYLCASSPSGTPVRGYTFGSGTRLTVV.